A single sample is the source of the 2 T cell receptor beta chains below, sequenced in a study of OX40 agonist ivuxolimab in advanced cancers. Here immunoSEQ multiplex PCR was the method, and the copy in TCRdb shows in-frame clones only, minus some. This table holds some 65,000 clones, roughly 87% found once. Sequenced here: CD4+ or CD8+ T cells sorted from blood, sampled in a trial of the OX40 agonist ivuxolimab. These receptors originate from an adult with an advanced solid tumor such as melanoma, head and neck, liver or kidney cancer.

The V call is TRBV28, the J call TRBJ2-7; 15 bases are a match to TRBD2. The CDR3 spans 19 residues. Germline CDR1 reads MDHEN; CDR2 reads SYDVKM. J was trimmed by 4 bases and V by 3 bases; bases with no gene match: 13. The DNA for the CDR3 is TGTGCCAGCAGTTTGGTGATTAGAGGACTAGCGGGAGGGACGTACGAGCAGTACTTC. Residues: CASSLVIRGLAGGTYEQYF.

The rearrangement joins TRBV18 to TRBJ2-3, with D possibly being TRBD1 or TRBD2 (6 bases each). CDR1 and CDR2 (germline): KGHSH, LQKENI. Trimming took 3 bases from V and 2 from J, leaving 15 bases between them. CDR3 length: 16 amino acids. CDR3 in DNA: TGTGCCAGCTCACCTACGGGGGCCGCCCTCACAGATACGCAGTATTTT. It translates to CASSPTGAALTDTQYF. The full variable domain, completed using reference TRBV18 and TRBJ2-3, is NAGVMQNPRHLVRRRGQEARLRCSPMKGHSHVYWYRQLPEEGLKFMVYLQKENIIDESGMPKERFSAEFPKEGPSILRIQQVVRGDSAAYFCASSPTGAALTDTQYFGPGTRLTVL.